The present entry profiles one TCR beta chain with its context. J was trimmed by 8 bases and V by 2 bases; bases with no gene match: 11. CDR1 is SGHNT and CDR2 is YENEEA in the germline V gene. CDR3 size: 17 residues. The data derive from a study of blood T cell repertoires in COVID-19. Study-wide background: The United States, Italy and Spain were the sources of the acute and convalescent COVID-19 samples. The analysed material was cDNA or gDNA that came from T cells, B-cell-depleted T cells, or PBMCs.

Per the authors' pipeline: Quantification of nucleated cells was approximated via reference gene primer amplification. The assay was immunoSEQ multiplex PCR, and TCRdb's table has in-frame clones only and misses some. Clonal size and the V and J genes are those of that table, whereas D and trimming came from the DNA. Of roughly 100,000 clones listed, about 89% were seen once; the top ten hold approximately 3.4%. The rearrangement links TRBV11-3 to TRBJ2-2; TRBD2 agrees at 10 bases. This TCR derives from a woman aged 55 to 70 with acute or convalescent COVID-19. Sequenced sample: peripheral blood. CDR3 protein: CASSLSPLAGVTGELFF. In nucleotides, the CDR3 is TGTGCCAGCAGCTTAAGTCCGCTAGCGGGAGTCACGGGGGAGCTGTTTTTT.